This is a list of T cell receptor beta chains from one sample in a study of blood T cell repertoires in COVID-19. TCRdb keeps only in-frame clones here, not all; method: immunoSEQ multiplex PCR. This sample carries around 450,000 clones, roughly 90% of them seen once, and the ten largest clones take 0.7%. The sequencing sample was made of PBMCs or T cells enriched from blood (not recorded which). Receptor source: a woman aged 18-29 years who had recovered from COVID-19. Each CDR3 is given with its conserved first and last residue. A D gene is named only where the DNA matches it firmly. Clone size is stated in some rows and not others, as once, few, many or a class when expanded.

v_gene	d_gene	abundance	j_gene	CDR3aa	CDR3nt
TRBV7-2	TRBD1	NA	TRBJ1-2	CASSLGWAGGGYTF	TGTGCCAGCAGCTTAGGGTGGGCAGGGGGAGGCTACACCTTC
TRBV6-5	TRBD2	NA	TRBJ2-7	CASSDSAGGNHEQYF	TGTGCCAGCAGTGACTCAGCGGGGGGGAACCACGAGCAGTACTTC
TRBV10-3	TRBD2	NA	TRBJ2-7	CAMGDGRGEPYEQYF	TGTGCCATGGGTGACGGGCGGGGGGAACCCTACGAGCAGTACTTC
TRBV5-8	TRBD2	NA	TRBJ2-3	CASSRGRGSTDTQYF	TGTGCCAGCAGCCGGGGGAGGGGTTCGACAGATACGCAGTATTTT
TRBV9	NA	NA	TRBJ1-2	CASSVTNYGYTF	TGTGCCAGCAGCGTTACTAACTATGGCTACACCTTC
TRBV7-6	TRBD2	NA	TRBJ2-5	CASSLDLAGYETQYF	TGTGCCAGCAGCTTAGATCTAGCGGGGTATGAGACCCAGTACTTC
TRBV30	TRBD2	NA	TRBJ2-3	CAWSVLAGGTDTQYF	TGTGCCTGGAGTGTACTGGCGGGGGGCACAGATACGCAGTATTTT
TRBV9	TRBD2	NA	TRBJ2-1	CASSPSTTSARDNEQFF	TGTGCCAGCAGCCCCTCCACGACTAGCGCCCGGGACAATGAGCAGTTCTTC
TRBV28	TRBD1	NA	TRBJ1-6	CASSGDRNSLNSPLHF	TGTGCCAGCAGTGGGGACAGAAATTCATTAAATTCACCCCTCCACTTT
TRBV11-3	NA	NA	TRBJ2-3	CASSSPGDTQYF	TGTGCCAGCAGCTCCCCCGGAGATACGCAGTATTTT
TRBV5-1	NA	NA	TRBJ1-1	CASSLVPGGTEAFF	TGCGCCAGCAGCTTGGTCCCGGGGGGGACTGAAGCTTTCTTT
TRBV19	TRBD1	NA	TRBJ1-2	CASRDRTYGYTF	TGTGCCAGCCGGGACAGGACGTATGGCTACACCTTC
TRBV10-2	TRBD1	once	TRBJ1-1	CASRNKTGQNTEAFF	TGCGCCAGCAGAAATAAGACAGGGCAGAACACTGAAGCTTTCTTT
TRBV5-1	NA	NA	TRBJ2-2	CASSLGGLEAGELFF	TGCGCCAGCAGCTTGGGCGGGCTAGAGGCCGGGGAGCTGTTTTTT
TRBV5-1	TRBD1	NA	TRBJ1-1	CASSLGLQGSTEAFF	TGCGCCAGCAGCTTGGGGCTACAGGGGAGCACTGAAGCTTTCTTT
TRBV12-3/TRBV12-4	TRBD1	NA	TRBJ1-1	CASSATGRRDAFF	TGTGCCAGCAGTGCGACAGGGAGACGGGATGCTTTCTTT
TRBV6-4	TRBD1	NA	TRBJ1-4	CASSDPARDRGLIKKDEKLFF	TGTGCCAGCAGTGACCCGGCAAGGGACAGGGGCCTGATAAAGAAGGATGAAAAACTGTTTTTT
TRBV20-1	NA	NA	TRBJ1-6	CSASISGGIGNSPLHF	TGCAGTGCTAGTATATCGGGGGGCATTGGTAATTCACCCCTCCACTTT
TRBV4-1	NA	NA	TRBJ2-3	CASSPWESRTDTQYF	TGCGCCAGCAGCCCCTGGGAGTCTAGAACAGATACGCAGTATTTT
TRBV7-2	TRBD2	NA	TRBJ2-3	CASSLDPPSGGAETQYF	TGTGCCAGCAGCTTAGATCCCCCTAGCGGGGGGGCCGAGACGCAGTATTTT
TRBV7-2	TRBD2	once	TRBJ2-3	CASSPAGGREDTQYF	TGTGCCAGCAGCCCAGCGGGGGGCCGGGAAGATACGCAGTATTTT
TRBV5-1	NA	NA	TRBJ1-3	CASSLATGGNTIYF	TGCGCCAGCAGCTTGGCTACGGGAGGCAACACCATATATTTT
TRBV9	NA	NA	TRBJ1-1	CASSVQGTEAFF	TGTGCCAGCAGCGTTCAGGGCACTGAAGCTTTCTTT
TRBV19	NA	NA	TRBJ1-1	CASSIGRGIMNTEAFF	TGTGCCAGTAGTATCGGACGGGGGATTATGAACACTGAAGCTTTCTTT
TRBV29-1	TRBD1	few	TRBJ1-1	CSVVPRDSGVAEAFF	TGCAGCGTTGTACCCCGGGACAGCGGCGTCGCTGAAGCTTTCTTT
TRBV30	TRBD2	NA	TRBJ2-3	CAWSVGIAGAKDVDTQYF	TGTGCCTGGAGTGTTGGAATAGCGGGGGCCAAGGATGTAGATACGCAGTATTTT
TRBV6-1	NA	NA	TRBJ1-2	CASSDFLSEVYTF	TGTGCCAGCAGTGATTTTCTATCGGAGGTCTACACCTTC
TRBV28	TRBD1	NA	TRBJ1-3	CASSPGTGDGNTIYF	TGTGCCAGCAGTCCCGGGACAGGGGACGGAAACACCATATATTTT
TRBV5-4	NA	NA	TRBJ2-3	CASSWTASTDTQYF	TGTGCCAGCAGCTGGACAGCGAGCACAGATACGCAGTATTTT
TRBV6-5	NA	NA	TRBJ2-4	CASSYSGPGNIQYF	TGTGCCAGCAGTTACTCGGGCCCTGGGAACATTCAGTACTTC
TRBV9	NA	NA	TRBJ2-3	CASSVLSDTQYF	TGTGCCAGCAGCGTACTCTCAGATACGCAGTATTTT
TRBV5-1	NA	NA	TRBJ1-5	CASSPDGERGGGDQPQHF	TGCGCCAGCAGCCCCGACGGGGAGAGGGGGGGAGGTGATCAGCCCCAGCATTTT
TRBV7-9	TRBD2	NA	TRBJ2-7	CASSLAPGLAGGKYEQYF	TGTGCCAGCAGCTTAGCCCCCGGACTAGCGGGGGGTAAGTACGAGCAGTACTTC
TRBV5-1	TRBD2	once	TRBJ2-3	CASSLESSGGRADTQYF	TGCGCCAGCAGCTTGGAGAGTAGCGGGGGGCGGGCAGATACGCAGTATTTT
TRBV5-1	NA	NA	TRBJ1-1	CASSLGEVGTEAFF	TGCGCCAGCAGCTTGGGGGAGGTGGGCACTGAAGCTTTCTTT
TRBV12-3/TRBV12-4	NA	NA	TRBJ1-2	CASSFGGGYGYTF	TGTGCCAGCAGTTTTGGGGGGGGCTATGGCTACACCTTC
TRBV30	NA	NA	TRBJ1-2	CASSRTGSKNYGYTF	TGTGCCTCCTCCAGAACAGGGAGTAAAAACTATGGCTACACCTTC
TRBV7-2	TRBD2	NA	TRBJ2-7	CASSLERGGYEQYF	TGTGCCAGCAGCTTAGAGCGGGGGGGCTACGAGCAGTACTTC
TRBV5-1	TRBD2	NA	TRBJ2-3	CASKTSGTITDTQYF	TGCGCCAGCAAGACTAGCGGGACTATCACAGATACGCAGTATTTT
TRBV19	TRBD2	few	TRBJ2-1	CASGRDRESHEQFF	TGTGCCAGTGGGAGGGATAGGGAGTCCCATGAGCAGTTCTTC
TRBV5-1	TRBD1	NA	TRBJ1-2	CASSLGGTGEELYTF	TGCGCCAGCAGCTTGGGGGGCACAGGGGAGGAACTCTACACCTTC
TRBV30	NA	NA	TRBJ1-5	CAWSVPTATYQPQHF	TGTGCCTGGAGTGTCCCGACAGCGACTTATCAGCCCCAGCATTTT
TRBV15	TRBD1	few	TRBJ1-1	CATSATQGRGLAFF	TGTGCCACCAGCGCTACTCAGGGAAGGGGGCTAGCTTTCTTT
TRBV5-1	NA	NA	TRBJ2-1	CASSLGTAPYNEQFF	TGCGCCAGCAGCTTAGGGACTGCCCCATACAATGAGCAGTTCTTC
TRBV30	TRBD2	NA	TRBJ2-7	CAWSVGGAPYEQYF	TGTGCCTGGAGTGTCGGGGGGGCTCCCTACGAGCAGTACTTC
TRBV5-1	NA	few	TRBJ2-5	CASGPPDTGLETQYF	TGCGCCAGCGGACCCCCGGACACCGGTTTGGAGACCCAGTACTTC
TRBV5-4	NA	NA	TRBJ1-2	CASSLVGTEAYGYTF	TGTGCCAGCAGCTTGGTAGGAACTGAGGCGTATGGCTACACCTTC
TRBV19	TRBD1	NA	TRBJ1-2	CASSIRGQGNGYTF	TGTGCCAGTAGTATCCGAGGACAGGGGAATGGCTACACCTTC
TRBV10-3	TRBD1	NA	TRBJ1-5	CAISGDRAASNQPQHF	TGTGCCATCAGTGGGGACAGGGCAGCTAGCAATCAGCCCCAGCATTTT
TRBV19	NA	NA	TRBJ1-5	CASSAQGQPQHF	TGTGCCAGTAGTGCCCAGGGCCAGCCCCAGCATTTT
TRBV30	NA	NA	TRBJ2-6	CAWGLGANVLTF	TGTGCCTGGGGACTGGGGGCCAACGTCCTGACTTTC
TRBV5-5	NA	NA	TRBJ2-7	CASSLYGEQYF	TGTGCCAGCAGCTTATACGGGGAGCAGTACTTC
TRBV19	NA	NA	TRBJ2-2	CATGDQWNTGELFF	TGTGCCACAGGGGACCAGTGGAACACCGGGGAGCTGTTTTTT